Listed below are T cell receptor beta chains from one sample, sequenced in a study of T cell responses to AZD1222 COVID-19 vaccine. Profiled with immunoSEQ multiplex PCR; TCRdb holds only in-frame clones, not every one. The sample yields 95,000 to 150,000 clones, over 80% seen once. The specimen comprised peripheral blood, sampled 28 days after the second AZD1222 dose. The origin of the receptors is an adult who received the AZD1222 COVID-19 vaccine. The CDR3 runs from the conserved cysteine through the conserved F or W. D genes are given only for firm matches. Only part of the rows carry a size: once, few, many, or a class if the clone is expanded.

d_gene: TRBD2
j_gene: TRBJ2-3
abundance: -
len: 17
v_gene: TRBV5-4
CDR3aa: CASSPKGLAGLGDTQYF
CDR3nt: TGTGCCAGCAGCCCCAAGGGACTAGCGGGACTTGGAGATACGCAGTATTTT

d_gene: -
j_gene: TRBJ1-2
abundance: -
len: 14
v_gene: TRBV19
CDR3aa: CASNSPGQNYGYTF
CDR3nt: TGTGCCAGTAACTCTCCCGGACAGAACTATGGCTACACCTTC

d_gene: -
j_gene: TRBJ1-3
abundance: -
len: 15
v_gene: TRBV18
CDR3aa: CASSPGGTSGNTIYF
CDR3nt: TGTGCCAGCTCACCAGGGGGTACATCTGGAAACACCATATATTTT

d_gene: -
j_gene: TRBJ1-2
abundance: -
len: 13
v_gene: TRBV3-1/TRBV3-2
CDR3aa: CASSQVGTLGYTF
CDR3nt: TGTGCCAGCAGCCAAGTGGGCACTCTTGGCTACACCTTC

d_gene: -
j_gene: TRBJ1-1
abundance: -
len: 14
v_gene: TRBV6-5
CDR3aa: CASSHDTAASETFF
CDR3nt: TGTGCCAGCAGCCACGACACCGCCGCTTCTGAAACTTTCTTT

d_gene: -
j_gene: TRBJ1-2
abundance: -
len: 12
v_gene: TRBV28
CDR3aa: CASSLSGSGYTF
CDR3nt: TGTGCCAGCAGTTTATCGGGTTCTGGCTACACCTTC

d_gene: TRBD1
j_gene: TRBJ1-3
abundance: -
len: 15
v_gene: TRBV6-5
CDR3aa: CASASEQGNGNTIYF
CDR3nt: TGTGCCAGCGCTTCCGAACAGGGGAATGGAAACACCATATATTTT

d_gene: -
j_gene: TRBJ2-7
abundance: -
len: 12
v_gene: TRBV27
CDR3aa: CASSLTGFFEYF
CDR3nt: TGTGCCAGCAGTTTAACAGGATTCTTCGAGTACTTC

d_gene: -
j_gene: TRBJ2-5
abundance: few
len: 11
v_gene: TRBV7-9
CDR3aa: CASSLKETQYF
CDR3nt: TGTGCCAGCAGCTTAAAAGAGACCCAGTACTTC

d_gene: TRBD2
j_gene: TRBJ2-3
abundance: -
len: 15
v_gene: TRBV5-1
CDR3aa: CASSLDGRGLDTQYF
CDR3nt: TGCGCCAGCAGCTTGGATGGGAGGGGCCTAGATACGCAGTATTTT

d_gene: TRBD1
j_gene: TRBJ1-1
abundance: -
len: 15
v_gene: TRBV11-1
CDR3aa: CASSTRQGRHTEAFF
CDR3nt: TGTGCCAGCAGCACTCGACAGGGCCGTCACACTGAAGCTTTCTTT

d_gene: TRBD1
j_gene: TRBJ2-1
abundance: -
len: 17
v_gene: TRBV7-2
CDR3aa: CASSPGPWTGGLNEQFF
CDR3nt: TGTGCCAGCAGTCCGGGCCCCTGGACAGGGGGTCTCAATGAGCAGTTCTTC

d_gene: -
j_gene: TRBJ2-1
abundance: -
len: 13
v_gene: TRBV28
CDR3aa: CASKGLGYNEQFF
CDR3nt: TGTGCCAGCAAGGGACTTGGGTACAATGAGCAGTTCTTC

d_gene: -
j_gene: TRBJ1-6
abundance: -
len: 13
v_gene: TRBV2
CDR3aa: CASKRGHNSPLHF
CDR3nt: TGTGCCAGCAAGAGGGGACATAATTCACCCCTCCACTTT

d_gene: -
j_gene: TRBJ1-1
abundance: -
len: 16
v_gene: TRBV18
CDR3aa: CASSPPRTDLNTEAFF
CDR3nt: TGTGCCAGCTCACCACCCCGGACTGACCTGAACACTGAAGCTTTCTTT

d_gene: -
j_gene: TRBJ2-7
abundance: -
len: 13
v_gene: TRBV2
CDR3aa: CASSVVGSYEQYF
CDR3nt: TGTGCCAGCAGTGTTGTCGGGAGCTACGAGCAGTACTTC

d_gene: -
j_gene: TRBJ2-2
abundance: -
len: 16
v_gene: TRBV27
CDR3aa: CATKRVGQLNTGELFF
CDR3nt: TGTGCCACCAAAAGGGTTGGACAGCTGAACACCGGGGAGCTGTTTTTT

d_gene: TRBD1
j_gene: TRBJ2-2
abundance: -
len: 15
v_gene: TRBV24-1
CDR3aa: CATSDRQTGAGELFF
CDR3nt: TGTGCCACCAGTGACCGACAGACAGGGGCCGGGGAGCTGTTTTTT

d_gene: TRBD1
j_gene: TRBJ1-6
abundance: -
len: 14
v_gene: TRBV5-6
CDR3aa: CASSSGQGHSPLHF
CDR3nt: TGTGCCAGCAGCTCTGGACAGGGCCATTCACCCCTCCACTTT

d_gene: -
j_gene: TRBJ2-3
abundance: -
len: 13
v_gene: TRBV11-2
CDR3aa: CASRPNEGDTQYF
CDR3nt: TGTGCCAGCAGACCCAACGAGGGAGATACGCAGTATTTT

d_gene: TRBD2
j_gene: TRBJ2-3
abundance: once
len: 17
v_gene: TRBV7-2
CDR3aa: CASSLFRAGVGGATQYF
CDR3nt: TGTGCCAGCAGCTTATTTCGAGCGGGAGTAGGGGGAGCGACGCAGTATTTT

d_gene: -
j_gene: TRBJ1-3
abundance: -
len: 14
v_gene: TRBV5-1
CDR3aa: CASSLLGTGNTIYF
CDR3nt: TGCGCCAGCAGCCTCCTGGGTACTGGAAACACCATATATTTT

d_gene: -
j_gene: TRBJ2-1
abundance: -
len: 15
v_gene: TRBV5-4
CDR3aa: CASSLGGQTGYEQFF
CDR3nt: TGTGCCAGCAGCTTGGGGGGCCAGACAGGTTATGAGCAGTTCTTC

d_gene: TRBD1
j_gene: TRBJ1-4
abundance: -
len: 15
v_gene: TRBV7-8
CDR3aa: CASSTRDRVGEKLFF
CDR3nt: TGTGCCAGCAGCACGAGGGACAGGGTTGGCGAAAAACTGTTTTTT

d_gene: -
j_gene: TRBJ1-2
abundance: -
len: 14
v_gene: TRBV28
CDR3aa: CASNPGGRSGGYTF
CDR3nt: TGTGCCAGCAATCCTGGAGGGCGATCAGGAGGCTACACCTTC

d_gene: -
j_gene: TRBJ1-1
abundance: -
len: 14
v_gene: TRBV7-9
CDR3aa: CASSSGTHDLEAFF
CDR3nt: TGTGCCAGCAGCTCGGGAACCCATGATCTGGAAGCTTTCTTT

d_gene: TRBD2
j_gene: TRBJ2-1
abundance: once
len: 16
v_gene: TRBV3-1/TRBV3-2
CDR3aa: CASSPNGPGLATEQFF
CDR3nt: TGTGCCAGCAGCCCTAACGGACCGGGACTAGCGACTGAGCAGTTCTTC

d_gene: TRBD1
j_gene: TRBJ2-2
abundance: -
len: 14
v_gene: TRBV5-1
CDR3aa: CASSPRQGTGELFF
CDR3nt: TGCGCCAGCAGCCCTAGACAGGGCACCGGGGAGCTGTTTTTT

d_gene: -
j_gene: TRBJ2-2
abundance: -
len: 13
v_gene: TRBV5-1
CDR3aa: CASSPPGSGELFF
CDR3nt: TGCGCCAGCAGCCCCCCCGGGTCCGGGGAGCTGTTTTTT

d_gene: TRBD1
j_gene: TRBJ1-4
abundance: -
len: 18
v_gene: TRBV11-2
CDR3aa: CASSLDGPRPGTEEKLFF
CDR3nt: TGTGCCAGCAGCTTAGATGGTCCCCGGCCCGGGACAGAAGAAAAACTGTTTTTT